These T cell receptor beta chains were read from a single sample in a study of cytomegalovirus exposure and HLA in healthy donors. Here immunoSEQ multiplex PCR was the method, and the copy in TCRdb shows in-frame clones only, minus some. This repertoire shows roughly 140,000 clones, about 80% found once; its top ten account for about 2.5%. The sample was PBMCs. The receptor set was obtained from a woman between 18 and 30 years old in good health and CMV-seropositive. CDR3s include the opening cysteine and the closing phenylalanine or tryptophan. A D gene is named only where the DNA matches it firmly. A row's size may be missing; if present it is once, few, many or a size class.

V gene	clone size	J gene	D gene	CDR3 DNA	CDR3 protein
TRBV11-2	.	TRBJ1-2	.	TGTGCCAGCAGCCTAGCCCGGACAGCCCTTCGAGGAAGCTACACCTTC	CASSLARTALRGSYTF
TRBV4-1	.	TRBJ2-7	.	TGCGCCAGCAGCCAAGAAGTGGAGGGGAGCGAGCAGTACTTC	CASSQEVEGSEQYF
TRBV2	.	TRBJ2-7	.	TGTGCCAGCAGTGAGCCACTAGGCACCTACGAGCAGTACTTC	CASSEPLGTYEQYF
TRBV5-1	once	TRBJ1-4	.	TGCGCCAGCAGCCGAGGCACGGCCGTCGAGGGAAAACTGTTTTTT	CASSRGTAVEGKLFF
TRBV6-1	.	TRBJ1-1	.	TGTGCCAGCAGTGAAGCGCGGCGGGGGAGGAACACTGAAGCTTTCTTT	CASSEARRGRNTEAFF
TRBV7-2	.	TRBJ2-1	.	TGTGCCAGCAGCTTAGCGCGGCCCAATGAGCAGTTCTTC	CASSLARPNEQFF
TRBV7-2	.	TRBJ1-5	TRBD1	TGTGCCAGCAGTTGGGACAGGTATAGCAATCAGCCCCAGCATTTT	CASSWDRYSNQPQHF
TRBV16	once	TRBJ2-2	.	TGTGCCAGCAGCCCGACAGGTACCTCGAACACCGGGGAGCTGTTTTTT	CASSPTGTSNTGELFF
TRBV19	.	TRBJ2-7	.	TGTGCCAGTAGTACCGCAGGGACAATTGTTTTGAGCGAGCAGTACTTC	CASSTAGTIVLSEQYF
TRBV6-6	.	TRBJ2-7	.	TGTGCCAGCAGACAGGGCCCCTACGAGCAGTACTTC	CASRQGPYEQYF
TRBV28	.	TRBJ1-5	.	TGTGCCAGCAGTTCTTGGACAGTGAATCAGCCCCAGCATTTT	CASSSWTVNQPQHF
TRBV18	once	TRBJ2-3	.	TGTGCCAGCTCACCAACGGGAATACTGCACACAGATACGCAGTATTTT	CASSPTGILHTDTQYF
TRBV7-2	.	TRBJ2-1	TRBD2	TGTGCCAGCAGCCTAGCGGGGGCCACTTACAATGAGCAGTTCTTC	CASSLAGATYNEQFF
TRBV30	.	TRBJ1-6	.	TGTGCCTGGTCTCAGGCTTTTGTAAATTCACCCCTCCACTTT	CAWSQAFVNSPLHF
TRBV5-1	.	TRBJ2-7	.	TGCGCCAGCAGCTCTGGACAGACTCCCTACGAGCAGTACTTC	CASSSGQTPYEQYF
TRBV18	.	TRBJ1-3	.	TGTGCCAGCTCACCCGTACAGCACTCTGGAAACACCATATATTTT	CASSPVQHSGNTIYF
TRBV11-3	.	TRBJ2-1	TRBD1	TGTGCCAGCAGCCCAGGGGGAGTAGTCGGGCCACTAGGATACAATGAGCAGTTCTTC	CASSPGGVVGPLGYNEQFF
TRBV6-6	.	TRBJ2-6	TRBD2	TGTGCCAGCAGGGGGGGGTCTGGGGCCAACGTCCTGACTTTC	CASRGGSGANVLTF
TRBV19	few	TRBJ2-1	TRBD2	TGTGCCAGTAGTTTCGGGACTAGCGGGGGCCAAGGCGTAAATGAGCAGTTCTTC	CASSFGTSGGQGVNEQFF
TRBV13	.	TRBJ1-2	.	TGTGCCAGCAGCGGTCTGAAGGAGTTGGGCACCTTC	CASSGLKELGTF
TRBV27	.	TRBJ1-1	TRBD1	TGTGCCAGCAGTTTAGGAGGGACAGAGGATGCTTTCTTT	CASSLGGTEDAFF
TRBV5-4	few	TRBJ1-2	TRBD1	TGTGCCAGCAGCCCACAGGGGACCTATGGCTACACCTTC	CASSPQGTYGYTF
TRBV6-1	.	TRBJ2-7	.	TGTGCCAGCAGTGAGACAGATCTGGTGGAGCAGTACTTC	CASSETDLVEQYF
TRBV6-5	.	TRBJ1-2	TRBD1	TGTGCCAGCAGTTCACTCTCCGGACAGGGGCGGCGGGGCTACACCTTC	CASSSLSGQGRRGYTF
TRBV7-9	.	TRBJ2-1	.	TGTGCCAGCAGCTTAGATAACTACAATGAGCAGTTCTTC	CASSLDNYNEQFF
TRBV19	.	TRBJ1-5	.	TGTGCCAGTAGACCCTCGGGGGGAGGGCGGGCCAATCAGCCCCAGCATTTT	CASRPSGGGRANQPQHF
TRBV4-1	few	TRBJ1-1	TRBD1	TGCGCCAGCAGCCCGGACAGGTATAGGTCTGAAGCTTTCTTT	CASSPDRYRSEAFF
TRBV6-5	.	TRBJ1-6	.	TGTGCCAGCAGTTACTCCCCCTCAGGGGTGGGCTCACCCCTCCACTTT	CASSYSPSGVGSPLHF
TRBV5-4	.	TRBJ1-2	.	TGTGCCAGCAGCAAAGGGACTCCCGGCGCCTATGGCTACACCTTC	CASSKGTPGAYGYTF
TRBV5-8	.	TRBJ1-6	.	TGTGCCCACAAGCTGCGGGGGAATAATTCACCCCTCCACTTT	CAHKLRGNNSPLHF
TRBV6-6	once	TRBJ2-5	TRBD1	TGTGCCAGCAGCGCTAAGGGACAGGGGGCCAAGACCCAGTACTTC	CASSAKGQGAKTQYF
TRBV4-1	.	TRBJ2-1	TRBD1	TGCGCCAGCAGACGGACAGGGGTGGGCAATGAGCAGTTCTTC	CASRRTGVGNEQFF
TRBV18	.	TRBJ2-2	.	TGTGCCAGCTCACTCGGACAGACGAACACCGGGGAGCTGTTTTTT	CASSLGQTNTGELFF
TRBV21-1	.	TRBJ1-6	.	TGTGCCAGCAGCGTCGAGGGTGTTTTAGTCTATAATTCACCCCTCCACTTT	CASSVEGVLVYNSPLHF
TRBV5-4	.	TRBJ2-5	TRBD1	TGTGCCAGCAGCGGCACCGGGACAGGGGCTGAGACCCAGTACTTC	CASSGTGTGAETQYF
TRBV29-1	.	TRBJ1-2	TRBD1	TGCAAAGTGGAGGGACAGCTTGATGGCTACACCTTC	CKVEGQLDGYTF
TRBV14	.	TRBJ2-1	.	TGTGCCAGCAGCCAGCGATTGACAGGTTTCGATGAGCAGTTCTTC	CASSQRLTGFDEQFF
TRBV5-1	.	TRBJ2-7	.	TGCGCCAGCAGCTTGGGTCGCTACTACGAGCAGTACTTC	CASSLGRYYEQYF
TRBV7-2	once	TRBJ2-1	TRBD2	TGTGCCAGCAGCTCCCATAGACTAGCGGGGGGGAAGGATGAGCAGTTCTTC	CASSSHRLAGGKDEQFF
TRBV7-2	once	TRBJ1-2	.	TGTGCCAGCGGGATTGGGGCCGGCTATGGCTACACCTTC	CASGIGAGYGYTF
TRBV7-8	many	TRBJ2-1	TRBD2	TGTGCCAGCAGCTTAAGAGGACTAGCGGTTAACAATGAGCAGTTCTTC	CASSLRGLAVNNEQFF
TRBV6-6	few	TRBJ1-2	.	TGTGCCAGCAGTTACCTAGGTTCTAACTATGGCTACACCTTC	CASSYLGSNYGYTF
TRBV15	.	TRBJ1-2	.	TGTGCCACCAGCAGAGGAACTGTTAACTATGGCTACACCTTC	CATSRGTVNYGYTF
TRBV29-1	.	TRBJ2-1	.	TGCAGCGTTGAAGATCAGGGGCAGGGGGGCAATGAGCAGTTCTTC	CSVEDQGQGGNEQFF
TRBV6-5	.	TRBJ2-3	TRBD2	TGTGCCAGCAGTTACAGCGGGGGGCAAGATACGCAGTATTTT	CASSYSGGQDTQYF
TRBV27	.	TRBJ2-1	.	TGTGCCAGCAGTTTTGGTGGGAGTGAGCAGTTCTTC	CASSFGGSEQFF
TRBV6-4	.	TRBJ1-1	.	TGTGCCAGCACATCATCGTTTCTTTCGGGGGAAGCTTTCTTT	CASTSSFLSGEAFF
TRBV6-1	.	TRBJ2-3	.	TGTGCCAGCAGCGCGGGGTTTTTGGATACGCAGTATTTT	CASSAGFLDTQYF
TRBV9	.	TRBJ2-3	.	TGTGCCAGCAGCGCGCCGACTCGAAATAACACAGATACGCAGTATTTT	CASSAPTRNNTDTQYF
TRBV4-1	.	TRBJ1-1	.	TGTGCCAGCAGCCACCCTACAGGGACGGGTGGTGAGGGAGCTTTCTTT	CASSHPTGTGGEGAFF
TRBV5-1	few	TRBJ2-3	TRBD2	TGCGCCAGCAGCTTCTCGGGACTAGCGGGGTCTTCAGATACGCAGTATTTT	CASSFSGLAGSSDTQYF
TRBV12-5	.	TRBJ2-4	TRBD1	TGTGCTAGTGGTTTGGTTAGACAGGGATCCACGAGGGCCAAAAACATTCAGTACTTC	CASGLVRQGSTRAKNIQYF
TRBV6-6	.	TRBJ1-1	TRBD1	TGTGCCAGCAGAACAGGGGAACAGAACACTGAAGCTTTCTTT	CASRTGEQNTEAFF
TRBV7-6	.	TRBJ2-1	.	TGTGCCAGCAGCTTAGGATTGCGGGCGCCGAACAATGAGCAGTTCTTC	CASSLGLRAPNNEQFF